The text below deals with one TCR beta chain. The data originate from a study of long-term antiretroviral therapy in people with HIV. A v3.0 immunoSEQ assay was performed at survey level. Per-sample sequencing targets were 40,000-50,000 T-cell genomes. Sequenced by immunoSEQ multiplex PCR; TCRdb stores in-frame clones only, minus some. The sample lists about 30,000 clones, roughly 81% occurring once. The CDR3 extends over 15 amino acids. Germline V lookup: CDR1 SNHLY, CDR2 FYNNEI. The J segment lost 4 bases and the V segment lost 4 bases, leaving 8 bases of the junction unmatched. Donors each had at least one pre-ART PBMC sample and at least two post-ART ones.

The sequence was obtained from a woman aged 25 to 39 with HIV. Material: unsorted PBMCs, obtained approximately 2.7 years before starting antiretroviral therapy. This chain joins TRBV2 and TRBJ2-3, with 7 bases lining up with TRBD2. CDR3 residues: CASSVTLGLADTQYF. CDR3 DNA sequence: TGTGCCAGCAGTGTGACCCTCGGACTAGCAGATACGCAGTATTTT.